The 3 T cell receptor beta chains below all came from one sample that was sequenced in a study of human T cells and chemical hapten exposure. MiXCR was run by TCRdb on the 5' RACE reads, yielding one entry per CDR3 protein. This sample has roughly 81,000 distinct CDR3 sequences, with 15% found just once. Unfractionated whole blood yielded the extracted total RNA. Receptors originate from a female donor in good health.

This clonotype appeared a few times. The chain joins TRBV12-3 or TRBV12-4 to TRBJ1-1; D gene unclear. CDR3 length: 15 residues. V was cut by 9 bases and J by 7 bases, with 24 bases left in between. DNA of the CDR3: TGTGCCAGTTCCTGGGTCGCCCTAGGAAAGGTTGAAGCTTTCTTT. It codes for CASSWVALGKVEAFF.

This clonotype has just a few counts. This sequence joins TRBV20-1 and TRBJ2-7; 9 bases match TRBD1. Germline CDR1 is DFQATT and CDR2 is SNEGSKA (reference sequence). After removal of 1 base from V and 4 bases from J, the junction contained 8 bases not matched to a gene. The CDR3 sequence is 15 residues long. CDR3: CSARAGTGRMYEQYF. In nucleotides, the CDR3 is TGCAGTGCTAGAGCGGGGACAGGGAGGATGTACGAGCAGTACTTC.

In its sample, this clonotype is medium-sized. The chain recombines TRBV7-9 with TRBJ2-5; 9 positions match TRBD2. The CDR3 is 15 residues long. Germline V gives CDR1 SEHNR, CDR2 FQNEAQ (reference sequence). V shed 5 bases, J shed 5 bases, and the junction held 9 bases outside the gene matches. CDR3 region: CASSAEIAGAETQYF. The CDR3 DNA is TGTGCCAGCAGCGCCGAAATAGCGGGAGCGGAGACCCAGTACTTC.